Presented here are 11 T cell receptor beta chains from one specimen sequenced in a study of T cell responses to AZD1222 COVID-19 vaccine. Clones were read by immunoSEQ multiplex PCR, and TCRdb kept only the in-frame ones, dropping some. The sample consists of approximately 150,000 clones, over 75% of them appearing once. The sample in question was peripheral blood, obtained 28 days after the second dose of the MenACWY control vaccine. Source of these receptors: an adult who received the MenACWY meningococcal vaccine as a control.

V and J are TRBV5-4 and TRBJ2-2; 12 bases align to TRBD2. The ends lost 6 bases at V and 1 base at J; junction bases unmatched: 10. The CDR3 has 18 amino acids. Germline V gene sequence: CDR1 SGHNT, CDR2 YYREEE (reference sequence). CDR3 in DNA: TGTGCCAGCACCTTCGGACTAGCGGGATCCAGGAACACCGGGGAGCTGTTTTTT. Its translation: CASTFGLAGSRNTGELFF.

The sample holds a few counts of this clone. The chain has TRBV7-8 and TRBJ1-4, with TRBD1 matching over 7 bases. The CDR3 extends over 15 amino acids. Germline values: CDR1 SGHVS, CDR2 FQNEAQ. Trimming took 5 bases from V and 3 from J; bases not matched to a gene: 6. The CDR3 spells CASSRRGQPNEKLFF. Written as DNA, the CDR3 is TGTGCCAGCAGCCGAAGGGGACAGCCTAATGAAAAACTGTTTTTT.

This clone came up a few times. The V call is TRBV4-1, the J call TRBJ2-7; the D gene is possibly TRBD2 (6 bases). The CDR3 spans 16 residues. The V end was cut by 0 bases, the J end by 3 bases, with 15 bases between. Germline values: CDR1 MGHRA, CDR2 YSYEKL. The CDR3 reads CASSQDPDGGVYEQYF. The CDR3 coding sequence is TGCGCCAGCAGCCAAGATCCGGACGGAGGGGTCTACGAGCAGTACTTC.

The chain employs TRBV30 and TRBJ1-4, with unresolved D. CDR1 is GTSNPN, CDR2 SVGIG, per germline (reference sequence). The CDR3 runs to 12 residues. Trimming took off 0 bases at V and 8 bases at J, with 7 bases between the two ends. CDR3 nucleotide sequence: TGTGCCTGGAGTGTAGAGCCCGAAAAACTGTTTTTT. This encodes CAWSVEPEKLFF.

V gene TRBV2 combines with J gene TRBJ2-7; D is uncertain. Germline V gene data show CDR1 as SNHLY and CDR2 as FYNNEI. V lost 2 bases, J lost 0 bases, and 8 bases lay in between. The CDR3 sequence is 14 residues long. As DNA, the CDR3 is TGTGCCAGCAGTGAACAGACCGTCTCCTACGAGCAGTACTTC. This translates into CASSEQTVSYEQYF.

This chain connects TRBV12-3 or TRBV12-4 to TRBJ2-1, with 8 positions matching TRBD2. The CDR3 consists of 13 residues. V lost 1 base, J lost 8 bases, and 1 base stayed unmatched. The CDR3 here is CASSLVTSDEQFF. CDR3 nucleotides: TGTGCCAGCAGTTTAGTGACTAGCGATGAGCAGTTCTTC.

The gene calls are TRBV3-1 (or the pseudogene TRBV3-2) and TRBJ2-7, with 11 nucleotides matching TRBD2. The CDR3 runs 15 residues. J lost 7 bases, V lost 2 bases, and 7 bases had no gene match. The germline CDR1 and CDR2 sequences are LGHDT and YNNKEL (reference sequence). The CDR3 coding sequence is TGTGCCAGCAGCCAATCCGGGACTAGCGGCCTGGAGCAGTACTTC. Its protein is CASSQSGTSGLEQYF.

The rearrangement links TRBV21-1 to TRBJ1-1; TRBD1 is the table's D call and was not checked against the DNA. TRBV21-1 is annotated as a pseudogene. The CDR3 has 12 residues. The CDR3 DNA follows: TGTGCCAGCAGCAAATTTGGCAGTAAAGCTTTCTTT. It codes for CASSKFGSKAFF.

For the CDR3, the DNA is TGTGCCAGCAGCAATGGCGGGGGGGCCAAAACGAACACCGGGGAGCTGTTTTTT. It codes for CASSNGGGAKTNTGELFF. The chain carries TRBV5-4 and TRBJ2-2; the match to TRBD2 covers 9 bases. J gave up 0 bases and V 4 bases, and 10 bases lay outside the gene matches. Germline loops: CDR1 SGHNT, CDR2 YYREEE (reference sequence). This CDR3 spans 18 amino acids.

The V and J genes are TRBV18 and TRBJ1-1; 8 bases map to TRBD1. V dropped 3 bases and J dropped 4; count of bases not matched to a gene: 10. The germline CDR1 and CDR2 sequences are KGHSH and LQKENI. The CDR3 loop spans 16 amino acids. The CDR3 is CASSPLRTGMGTEAFF. In DNA form, the CDR3 reads TGTGCCAGCTCACCCCTGCGGACAGGGATGGGCACTGAAGCTTTCTTT.

The genes are TRBV19 and TRBJ2-3, with D possibly being TRBD1 or TRBD2 (5 bases each). The CDR3 totals 11 residues. CDR1 and CDR2 (germline): LNHDA, SQIVND (reference sequence). V gave up 7 bases and J gave up 9 bases, with 11 bases separating them. The CDR3 loop is CASTDGDTQYF. DNA of the CDR3: TGTGCCAGTACCGACGGGGACACGCAGTATTTT.